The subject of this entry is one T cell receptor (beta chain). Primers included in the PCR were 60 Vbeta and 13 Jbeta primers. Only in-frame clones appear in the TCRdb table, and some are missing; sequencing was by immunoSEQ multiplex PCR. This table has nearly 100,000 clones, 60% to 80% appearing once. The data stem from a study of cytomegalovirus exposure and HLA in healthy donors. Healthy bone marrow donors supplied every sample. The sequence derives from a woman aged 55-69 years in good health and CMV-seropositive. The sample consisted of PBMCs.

DNA for the CDR3: TGTGCCAGCAGCTTTGGGGGAGGGGAGCAGTACTTC. Amino acid sequence: CASSFGGGEQYF. This chain links TRBV5-4 with TRBJ2-7, with TRBD2 identical over 7 bases. CDR1 and CDR2 (germline): SGHNT, YYREEE (reference sequence). With 2 bases clipped from V and 7 bases from J, the junction kept 3 bases outside the gene matches. The CDR3 is 12 residues long. The full variable domain, in which reference TRBV5-4 and TRBJ2-7 provide the parts outside the CDR3, is ETGVTQSPTHLIKTRGQQVTLRCSSQSGHNTVSWYQQALGQGPQFIFQYYREEENGRGNFPPRFSGLQFPNYSSELNVNALELDDSALYLCASSFGGGEQYFGPGTRLTVT.